These T cell receptor beta chains were read from a single sample in a study of blood T cell repertoires in COVID-19. The data were produced by immunoSEQ multiplex PCR, yet TCRdb's version contains in-frame clones alone and is incomplete. Of around 59,000 clones listed, around four fifths are singletons. Specimen: peripheral blood. Source of these receptors: a woman between 45 and 60 years old with active or convalescent COVID-19. The CDR3 runs from the conserved cysteine through the conserved F or W.

CDR3: CASSYSTQGASYEQYF
V: TRBV6-5

CDR3: CASSYSDGTYEQYF
V: TRBV7-6

CDR3: CASTLGTGELFF
V: TRBV19

CDR3: CASSPSRDRDSPLHF
V: TRBV7-8

CDR3: CATSRAGGYSYEQYF
V: TRBV15

CDR3: CASSPSIQGSVLETQYF
V: TRBV18

CDR3: CASRPPGANEKLFF
V: TRBV3-1/TRBV3-2

CDR3: CSASEQGNNSPLHF
V: TRBV20-1

CDR3: CASSFASGRRYEQYF
V: TRBV5-1

CDR3: CASSSGGRGGELFF
V: TRBV28